The 14 T cell receptor beta chains below come from one sample, sequenced in a study of response to subunit inactivated influenza vaccine. One entry per CDR3 protein results from TCRdb running MiXCR on the RT-PCR reads. Of more than 550,000 distinct CDR3 sequences in the sample, 11% were seen once. This same sample was also taken into another study, of T cells expressing NK-cell markers. Per that paper: Generation of TCR beta cDNA was performed by 5'RACE template switching incorporating UMIs.

The input for sequencing was PBMCs from blood, taken on the day of vaccination. These receptors were obtained from a middle-aged man who received an inactivated influenza vaccine.

This chain links TRBV20-1 with TRBJ1-2; D is perhaps TRBD1 (5 bases). The CDR3 has 11 amino acids. Looked up from germline, CDR1 is DFQATT and CDR2 is SNEGSKA (reference sequence). Trimming removed 8 bases from V and 2 bases from J, with 9 bases in between. The CDR3 nucleotides read TGCAGTCGGGGGGAAAACTATGGCTACACCTTC. Amino acids: CSRGENYGYTF.

This rearrangement joins TRBV10-3 to TRBJ1-5, with TRBD1 matching over 7 bases. The junction had 1 base not matched to a gene; V was cut back by 8 bases and J by 3 bases. CDR1 is ENHRY and CDR2 is SYGVKD in the germline V gene. The CDR3 has 12 amino acids. The DNA of the CDR3 is TGTGCCATCGGGACAGACAATCAGCCCCAGCATTTT. Protein product: CAIGTDNQPQHF.

The CDR3 loop reads CASEPSGIGELFF. In DNA, the CDR3 is TGTGCCAGCGAACCTAGCGGCATCGGGGAGCTGTTTTTT. The J gene is TRBJ2-2, the V gene TRBV12-3 or TRBV12-4; TRBD2 aligns across 7 bases. Trimming cost V 8 bases and J 7 bases; bases outside gene matches: 7. The CDR3 is 13 amino acids.

This clonotype was detected a few times. J is TRBJ2-7 and V is TRBV20-1; perhaps D is TRBD1 or TRBD2 (5 bases each). Deletions cut 6 bases from V and 0 bases from J, with 9 bases between. Germline values: CDR1 DFQATT, CDR2 SNEGSKA (reference sequence). This CDR3 comprises 12 residues. CDR3 bases: TGCAGTGCCGGGGACCCCTCCTACGAGCAGTACTTC. Translating it yields CSAGDPSYEQYF.

The chain couples TRBV11-2 to TRBJ2-3; 8 bases line up with TRBD1. Germline trimming cut 2 bases from V and 4 bases from J; bases unmatched to any gene: 8. CDR1 and CDR2 (germline): SGHAT, FQNNGV. The CDR3 sequence is 16 residues long. CDR3 loop: CASSLNQGASADTQYF. The CDR3 coding sequence is TGTGCCAGCAGCTTAAACCAGGGGGCGTCGGCAGATACGCAGTATTTT.

The chain links TRBV21-1 to TRBJ1-5. TRBV21-1 is tagged as a pseudogene. The CDR3 length is 16 residues. DNA for the CDR3: TGTGCCAGCAGCAATGAGGCGAGGTGGGGCAATCAGCCCCAGCATTTT. Protein sequence: CASSNEARWGNQPQHF.

Of note for this clonotype: A much larger clone sits a single nucleotide away, making a read error possible. J is TRBJ2-7 and V is TRBV12-3 or TRBV12-4, with D perhaps given as TRBD1 or TRBD2 (8 bases each). CDR3 length: 16 amino acids. The CDR3 spells CASSWTGTRLTYEHYF. The CDR3 nucleotides read TGTGCCAGCAGTTGGACAGGGACTAGACTCACCTACGAGCACTACTTC.

This clonotype was seen a few times. The rearrangement links TRBV20-1 to TRBJ2-5; D gene ambiguous. Trimming took off 0 bases at V and 7 bases at J, with 9 bases between the two ends. CDR3 size: 12 residues. From germline, CDR1 is DFQATT and CDR2 SNEGSKA (reference sequence). DNA for the CDR3: TGCAGTGCTAGAGAAGCCTATGGGACCCAGTACTTC. Residues: CSAREAYGTQYF.

The chain carries TRBV7-2 and TRBJ2-2; 8 bases fit TRBD1. Per germline, CDR1 SGHTA and CDR2 FQGNSA. V trimming: 6 bases; J trimming: 6 bases; junction bases outside the gene matches: 3. The CDR3 is made up of 13 amino acids. The chain's CDR3 is CASRTGVPGELFF. The CDR3 DNA reads TGTGCCAGCAGGACAGGGGTCCCCGGGGAGCTGTTTTTT.

The chain uses TRBV5-1 and TRBJ2-3, with no clear D. V was clipped by 0 bases and J by 6 bases, with 11 bases between them. CDR3 length equals 14 residues. Germline assignment: CDR1 SGHRS and CDR2 YFSETQ. The CDR3 here is CASSLASVMDTQYF. The CDR3 DNA is TGCGCCAGCAGCTTGGCCTCCGTCATGGATACGCAGTATTTT.

This clonotype was counted a few times. The chain carries TRBV5-6 and TRBJ2-3; no clear D. The CDR3 has 13 amino acids. V was cut by 5 bases and J by 10 bases, with 17 bases left in between. The V gene's germline CDR1 is SGHDT and CDR2 YYEEEE. The DNA for the CDR3 is TGTGCCAGCAGGGGCGGCCGCCGGTGGTCGCAGTATTTT. Translation: CASRGGRRWSQYF.

This clonotype turned up a few times. J is TRBJ2-5 and V is TRBV4-1, with unresolved D. The germline V gene has CDR1 MGHRA and CDR2 YSYEKL. The V end lost 2 bases, the J end lost 7 bases, and 11 bases lay between the germline ends. The CDR3 length is 13 residues. CDR3 residues: CASSQSPLGTQYF. The CDR3 bases are TGCGCCAGCAGCCAATCCCCACTCGGGACCCAGTACTTC.

This clonotype was counted only a few times. The chain links TRBV10-3 to TRBJ2-7, with unresolved D. Germline V gene data show CDR1 as ENHRY and CDR2 as SYGVKD. The germline V and J ends were trimmed by 3 bases and 4 bases, with 10 bases remaining between them. The CDR3 consists of 13 residues. CDR3 protein: CAISESLYYEQYF. CDR3 sequence (DNA): TGTGCCATCAGTGAATCTCTCTATTACGAGCAGTACTTC.

This clonotype was seen a few times. The V and J genes are TRBV20-1 and TRBJ2-2; weak D call: TRBD2 (6 bases). The CDR3 runs to 16 residues. V was shortened by 3 bases and J by 4 bases, with 18 bases between the two germline ends. Per the germline V gene, CDR1 is DFQATT and CDR2 is SNEGSKA (reference sequence). Here the CDR3 reads CSASGSPERSTGELFF. The CDR3 DNA reads as TGCAGTGCTAGCGGGAGTCCCGAAAGGAGCACCGGGGAGCTGTTTTTT.